This T cell receptor (beta chain) comes out of a study of cytomegalovirus exposure and HLA in healthy donors. The germline CDR1 and CDR2 sequences are KGHSH and LQKENI. J gave up 0 bases and V 3 bases, and 7 bases lay outside the gene matches. CDR3 length equals 16 residues. Researchers ran the PCR with 60 Vbeta and 13 Jbeta primers. Clones were sequenced by immunoSEQ multiplex PCR, and TCRdb holds only the in-frame ones, with some missing. This sample contains about 34,000 clones. Overall study results and limits: In a later analysis, an Asian-associated ancestry cluster reportedly showed fewer N-insertions than the 666-donor mean.

Of note for this clone: The antigen is undetermined.

The sequence was obtained from a human donor in good health. The sequencing sample was made of PBMCs. This sequence joins TRBV18 and TRBJ1-1; 7 bases match TRBD1. The CDR3 bases are TGTGCCAGCTCACCCTCGCCGACAGGGATGAACACTGAAGCTTTCTTT. This sequence encodes CASSPSPTGMNTEAFF.